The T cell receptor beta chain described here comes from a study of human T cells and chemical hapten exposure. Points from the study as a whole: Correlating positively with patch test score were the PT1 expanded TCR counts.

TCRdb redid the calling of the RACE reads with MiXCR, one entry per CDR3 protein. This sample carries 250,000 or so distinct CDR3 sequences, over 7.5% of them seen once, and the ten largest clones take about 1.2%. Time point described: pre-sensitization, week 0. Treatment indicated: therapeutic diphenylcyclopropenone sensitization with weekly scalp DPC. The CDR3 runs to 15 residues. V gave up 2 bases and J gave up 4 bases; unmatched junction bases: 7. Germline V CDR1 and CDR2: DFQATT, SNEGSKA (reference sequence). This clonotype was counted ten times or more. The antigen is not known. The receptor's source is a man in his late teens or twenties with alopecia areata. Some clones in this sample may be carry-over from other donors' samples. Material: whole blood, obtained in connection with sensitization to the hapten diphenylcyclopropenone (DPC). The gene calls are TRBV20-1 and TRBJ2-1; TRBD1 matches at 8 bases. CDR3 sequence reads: CSARPADREYNEQFF. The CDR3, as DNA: TGCAGTGCTAGACCCGCGGACAGGGAATACAATGAGCAGTTCTTC.